The rows below give T cell receptor beta chains drawn from one sample of a study of beta chain features in type 1 diabetes. The assay was immunoSEQ multiplex PCR, and TCRdb's table has in-frame clones only and misses some. The repertoire holds 240,000 or so clones, 27% seen once, with 3% to 4% in the top ten. Input material: central memory CD4+ T cells from blood. These receptors all come from a man aged 30-40 years in good health. Each CDR3 is given with its conserved first and last residue.

TRBV5-4	CASSYQGTKNIQYF
TRBV18	CASSLLTARATDTQYF
TRBV30	CAWSVSPSGRAGELFF
TRBV5-1	CASSFEGSGFNEQFF
TRBV7-2	CASSPRRGDQPQHF
TRBV9	CASSLSGTGDRQYF
TRBV5-4	CASRGTSGIYNEQFF
TRBV7-2	CASTPNRAANYGYTF
TRBV5-4	CASSPNWSNTEAFF
TRBV30	CAWSLGLANTGELFF
TRBV5-1	CASIAGLAGGVETQYF
TRBV9	CASSKMGLAGVAETQYF
TRBV28	CASSRTVMRETQYF
TRBV30	CAWSTVYEQYF
TRBV18	CASSPTGTQPQHF
TRBV25-1	CASSGHELTQHF
TRBV6-1	CASSGRQLGQPQHF
TRBV5-4	CASSLALARNEQFF
TRBV7-2	CASSLLETQYF
TRBV4-2	CASSFVAGTHEQYF
TRBV30	CAWSGYGGKGTDTQYF
TRBV7-2	CASQGQASFIQYF
TRBV14	CASSQTGFGRTDTQYF
TRBV10-3	CAISESGGRPSGANVLTF
TRBV6-5	CASSNPGGTQYF
TRBV7-2	CASSLGSFLGEKLFF
TRBV27	CASSPGTGGGSRQPQHF
TRBV2	CASSEALGLALAKNIQYF
TRBV29-1	CSAGTIYEAFF
TRBV30	CALTADWGNLGQYF
TRBV29-1	CSVDGQYMNTEAFF
TRBV29-1	CSVIGGAGAFF
TRBV19	CASSNLAQETQYF
TRBV10-3	CAISGGIDNEQFF
TRBV6-5	CASSRTGSTGELFF
TRBV19	CASTTGLRYQGEQFF
TRBV2	CASRRQGDTDTQYF
TRBV6-6	CASSYSMIPPETQYF
TRBV7-2	CASSLGAFTDTQYF
TRBV10-3	CAISPGQGGLGTEAFF
TRBV4-1	CASSQGRSTEAFF
TRBV14	CASSQEANTEAFF
TRBV28	CASTAGTGGGETQYF
TRBV2	CASKFLQGKDTQYF
TRBV5-4	CASSPGLAGSNEQFF
TRBV6-5	CASSYSSGQGNIQYF
TRBV9	CASSAGTSAGGELFF
TRBV2	CASRPSTGELFF